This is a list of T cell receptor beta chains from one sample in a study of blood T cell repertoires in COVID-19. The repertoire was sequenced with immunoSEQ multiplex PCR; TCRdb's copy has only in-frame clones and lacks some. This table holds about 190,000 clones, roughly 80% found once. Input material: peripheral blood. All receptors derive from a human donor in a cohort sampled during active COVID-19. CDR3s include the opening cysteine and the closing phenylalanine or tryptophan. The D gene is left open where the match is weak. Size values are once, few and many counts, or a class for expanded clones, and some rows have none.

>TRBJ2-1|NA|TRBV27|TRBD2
TGTGCCAGCAGACTAGCGGGAGAAGACTCCTACAATGAGCAGTTCTTC
CASRLAGEDSYNEQFF
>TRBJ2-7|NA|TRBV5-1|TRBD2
TGCGCCAGCAGTTTGGTTAGCGGGAGTTCCTACGAGCAGTACTTC
CASSLVSGSSYEQYF
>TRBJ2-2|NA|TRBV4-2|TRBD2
TGTGCCAGCAGCCAAGTAAGCGGGGGGGCTGGCGGGGAGCTGTTTTTT
CASSQVSGGAGGELFF
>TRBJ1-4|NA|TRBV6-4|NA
TGTGCCAGCACCTTCGAGGGTGGTGAAAAACTGTTTTTT
CASTFEGGEKLFF
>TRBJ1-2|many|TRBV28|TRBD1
TGTGCCAGCAGTCCCCCGGGACAGGGGGCGGGCTATGGCTACACCTTC
CASSPPGQGAGYGYTF
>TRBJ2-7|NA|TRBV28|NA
TGTGCCAGCAGCCGGGGACACCAATTTGGTGAGCAGTACTTC
CASSRGHQFGEQYF
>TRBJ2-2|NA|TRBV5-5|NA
TGTGCCAGCAGCTCCGGAGAAACCGGGGAGCTGTTTTTT
CASSSGETGELFF
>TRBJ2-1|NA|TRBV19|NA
TGTGCCAGTAGTAGAACGAGCGAGCAGTTCTTC
CASSRTSEQFF
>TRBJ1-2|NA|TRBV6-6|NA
TGTGCCATCCGAAGGCAGGCAAACTATGGCTACACCTTC
CAIRRQANYGYTF
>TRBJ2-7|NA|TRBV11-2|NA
TGTGCCAGCAGGCTAGACTCCTACGAGCAGTACTTC
CASRLDSYEQYF
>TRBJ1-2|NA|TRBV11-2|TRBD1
TGTGCCAGCAGCTTTGAGACAGGGACCCGCTATGGCTACACCTTC
CASSFETGTRYGYTF
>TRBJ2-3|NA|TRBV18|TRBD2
TGTGCCAGCTCACCACGAACGGGGGGGCGGAGGACAGATACGCAGTATTTT
CASSPRTGGRRTDTQYF
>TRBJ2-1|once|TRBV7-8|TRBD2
TGTGCCAGCAGCTTGAGCGGGGGCAACTACAATGAGCAGTTCTTC
CASSLSGGNYNEQFF
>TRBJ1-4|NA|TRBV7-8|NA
TGTGCCAGCAGCTTAGAGTATGAGGAGTTCGGGGAAAAACTGTTTTTT
CASSLEYEEFGEKLFF
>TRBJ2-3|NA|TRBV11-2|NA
TGTGCCAGCAGCTCGCTACTAGTTACAGATACGCAGTATTTT
CASSSLLVTDTQYF
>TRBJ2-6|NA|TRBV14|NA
TGTGCCAGCAGCCCCCATCTCAGGTCTGGGGCCAACGTCCTGACTTTC
CASSPHLRSGANVLTF
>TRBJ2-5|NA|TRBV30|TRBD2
TGTGCCTGGAGCCCGGGGGGGTTCGGGATACAAGAGACCCAGTACTTC
CAWSPGGFGIQETQYF
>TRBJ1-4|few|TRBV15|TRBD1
TGTGCCACCAGCAGAACCTACGTGGACAGGGGCGAAAAACTGTTTTTT
CATSRTYVDRGEKLFF
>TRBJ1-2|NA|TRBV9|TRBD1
TGTGCCAGCCATCCCACCGGGACAGGGGTGCCCTACGGCTACACCTTC
CASHPTGTGVPYGYTF
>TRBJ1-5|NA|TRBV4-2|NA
TGTGCCAGCAGCCAAGGAGAGAGACTCCATAGCAATCAGCCCCAGCATTTT
CASSQGERLHSNQPQHF